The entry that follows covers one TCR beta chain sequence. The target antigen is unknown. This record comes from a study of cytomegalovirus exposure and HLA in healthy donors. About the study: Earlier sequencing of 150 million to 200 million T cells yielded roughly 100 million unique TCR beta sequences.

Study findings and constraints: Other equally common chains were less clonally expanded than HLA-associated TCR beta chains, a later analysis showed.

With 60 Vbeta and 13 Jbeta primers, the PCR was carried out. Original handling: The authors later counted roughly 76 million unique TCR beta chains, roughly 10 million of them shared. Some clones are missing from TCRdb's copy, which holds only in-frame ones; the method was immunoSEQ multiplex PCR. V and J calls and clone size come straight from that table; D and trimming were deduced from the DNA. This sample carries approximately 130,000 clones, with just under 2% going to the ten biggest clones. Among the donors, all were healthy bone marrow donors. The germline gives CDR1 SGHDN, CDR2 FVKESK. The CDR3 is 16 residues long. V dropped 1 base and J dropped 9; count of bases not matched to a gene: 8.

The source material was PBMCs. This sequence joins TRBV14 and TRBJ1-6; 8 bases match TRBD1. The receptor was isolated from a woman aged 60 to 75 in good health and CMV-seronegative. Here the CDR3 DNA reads TGTGCCAGCAGCCAAGGAGACTGGACAGGGATTTCACCCCTCCACTTT. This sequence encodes CASSQGDWTGISPLHF.